The next 31 T cell receptor beta chains were all read from a single sample in a study of shared clonotypes between healthy human individuals. Generated by immunoSEQ multiplex PCR, the TCRdb table keeps only in-frame clones and is missing some. The table has some 1 million clones, around 75% seen once. Sequenced material: memory CD4+ T cells sorted from blood. Described subset: CD45RA-negative fraction. These receptors all come from a man aged 18 to 35 in good health.

As DNA, the CDR3 is TGCGCCAGCAGCTTGGCCCGGGGTTTCGCAGTCACAGATACGCAGTATTTT. This translates into CASSLARGFAVTDTQYF. V gene TRBV5-1 combines with J gene TRBJ2-3, with a tentative D call TRBD2 (5 bases). The V gene lost 0 bases and the J gene lost 2 bases, with 16 bases spanning the gap. CDR1 SGHRS and CDR2 YFSETQ come from the germline V gene. CDR3 length equals 17 residues.

The V gene is TRBV15, the J gene TRBJ1-3; D ambiguous. V lost 4 bases, J lost 1 base, and 8 bases lay in between. Germline values: CDR1 LNHNV, CDR2 YYDKDF (reference sequence). CDR3 length: 14 residues. The chain's CDR3 is CATSNDLSGNTIYF. CDR3 bases: TGTGCCACCAGCAATGACCTGTCTGGAAACACCATATATTTT.

The rearrangement links TRBV19 to TRBJ1-1; 9 bases match TRBD1. V lost 6 bases to trimming and J lost 0 bases; unmatched junction nucleotides: 5. The CDR3 covers 15 residues. CDR1 LNHDA and CDR2 SQIVND come from the germline V gene (reference sequence). CDR3 in amino acids: CASRDRGFMNTEAFF. The CDR3 region has the DNA TGTGCCAGTAGGGACAGGGGCTTTATGAACACTGAAGCTTTCTTT.

The chain joins TRBV6-1 to TRBJ1-2, with 7 nucleotides matching TRBD1. The CDR3 has 16 amino acids. V dropped 1 base and J dropped 4; count of bases not matched to a gene: 9. Per germline, CDR1 MNHNS and CDR2 SASEGT. The CDR3 bases are TGTGCCAGCAGTGAAGGCGCGGGACAGTCCCCCTATGGCTACACCTTC. Residues: CASSEGAGQSPYGYTF.

The sample holds many counts of this clone. This chain uses TRBV6-1 with TRBJ1-2, with 8 bases fitting TRBD1. This CDR3 contains 13 residues. The J segment lost 10 bases and the V segment lost 1 base, leaving 5 bases of the junction unmatched. Germline V CDR1 and CDR2: MNHNS, SASEGT. The CDR3 sequence is CASSEGQGAAYTF. CDR3 DNA sequence: TGTGCCAGCAGTGAAGGGCAGGGGGCTGCCTACACCTTC.

The chain combines TRBV20-1 with TRBJ2-1; D gene uncertain. The germline V gene encodes CDR1 DFQATT and CDR2 SNEGSKA (reference sequence). The CDR3 runs to 11 residues. Trimming shortened V by 3 bases and J by 7 bases, and 7 bases separated the two germline ends. The DNA of the CDR3 is TGCAGTGCTAGCCTAGTAAATGAGCAGTTCTTC. Translating it yields CSASLVNEQFF.

The gene calls are TRBV5-1 and TRBJ2-7, with TRBD2 identical over 10 bases. Germline V gene data show CDR1 as SGHRS and CDR2 as YFSETQ. Trimming removed 2 bases from V and 6 bases from J; junction bases left unmatched: 2. The CDR3 is made up of 13 amino acids. In DNA, the CDR3 is TGCGCCAGCAGCTTCCTAGCGGGAGCCGAGCAGTACTTC. Its protein product is CASSFLAGAEQYF. Full variable domain (remainder filled in from reference TRBV5-1 and TRBJ2-7): KAGVTQTPRYLIKTRGQQVTLSCSPISGHRSVSWYQQTPGQGLQFLFEYFSETQRNKGNFPGRFSGRQFSNSRSEMNVSTLELGDSALYLCASSFLAGAEQYFGPGTRLTVT.

The rearrangement links TRBV5-1 to TRBJ2-5, with 11 bases aligning to TRBD2. The CDR3 extends over 19 amino acids. From germline, CDR1 is SGHRS and CDR2 YFSETQ. Trimming cost V 4 bases and J 0 bases; bases outside gene matches: 14. For the CDR3, the DNA is TGCGCCAGCAGCCCCTATTTGACTAGCGGGGAAATCTACCAAGAGACCCAGTACTTC. It encodes CASSPYLTSGEIYQETQYF. The whole variable domain, remainder taken from reference TRBV5-1 and TRBJ2-5, is KAGVTQTPRYLIKTRGQQVTLSCSPISGHRSVSWYQQTPGQGLQFLFEYFSETQRNKGNFPGRFSGRQFSNSRSEMNVSTLELGDSALYLCASSPYLTSGEIYQETQYFGPGTRLLVL.

The chain is built from TRBV7-2 and TRBJ2-2; D remains unclear. Germline CDR1 SGHTA, CDR2 FQGNSA. The CDR3 is made up of 16 amino acids. V gave up 5 bases and J gave up 3 bases, with 16 bases separating them. CDR3 sequence (DNA): TGTGCCAGCAGCCCCACGGGCGGCTTTTACACCGGGGAGCTGTTTTTT. It encodes CASSPTGGFYTGELFF.

V and J are TRBV2 and TRBJ2-5; no clear D. This CDR3 contains 13 residues. Germline assignment: CDR1 SNHLY and CDR2 FYNNEI. V shed 6 bases and J shed 5 bases, with 13 bases lying between them. The CDR3 is CASRGPGRETQYF. The CDR3 nucleotides read TGTGCCAGCAGAGGACCGGGCCGGGAGACCCAGTACTTC.

V is TRBV5-6 and J is TRBJ2-3; 8 nucleotides align to TRBD1. The CDR3 spans 16 residues. The junction had 10 bases not matched to a gene; V was cut back by 7 bases and J by 0 bases. The germline V gene has CDR1 SGHDT and CDR2 YYEEEE. CDR3 DNA: TGTGCCAGCCTCCCTGGGACAGGCCATAGCACAGATACGCAGTATTTT. It encodes CASLPGTGHSTDTQYF.

The chain uses TRBV2 and TRBJ2-5; D remains unclear. V was clipped by 6 bases and J by 5 bases, with 10 bases between them. Germline V CDR1 and CDR2: SNHLY, FYNNEI. The CDR3 loop spans 12 amino acids. Here the CDR3 reads CASSAGQETQYF. The CDR3 region has the DNA TGTGCCAGCAGCGCCGGTCAGGAGACCCAGTACTTC.

This chain links TRBV11-2 with TRBJ2-2, with D possibly TRBD1 on 7 matching bases. CDR1 and CDR2 from the germline V gene are SGHAT and FQNNGV. CDR3 length: 15 residues. V lost 5 bases and J 5 bases, leaving 15 bases between the germline ends. The CDR3 loop reads CASSQRQGGTGELFF. The CDR3 DNA is TGTGCCAGCAGCCAACGACAGGGAGGTACCGGGGAGCTGTTTTTT.

V gene TRBV5-6 combines with J gene TRBJ1-2, with D perhaps matching TRBD1 (6 bases). V shed 3 bases and J shed 3 bases, with 15 bases lying between them. Germline CDR1 SGHDT, CDR2 YYEEEE. There are 15 residues in the CDR3. CDR3 residues: CASSYQGFSDYGYTF. CDR3 bases: TGTGCCAGCAGCTACCAGGGGTTTAGTGACTATGGCTACACCTTC.

This chain links TRBV27 with TRBJ2-5; weak D call: TRBD1 (5 bases). Per the germline V gene, CDR1 is MNHEY and CDR2 is SMNVEV (reference sequence). This CDR3 is 12 amino acids long. V was clipped by 6 bases and J by 9 bases, with 14 bases between them. DNA of the CDR3: TGTGCCAGCAGGTCCGTAGCAGGGTCCCAGTACTTC. This translates into CASRSVAGSQYF.

The V gene is TRBV15, the J gene TRBJ2-4; the D is unclear. Looked up from germline, CDR1 is LNHNV and CDR2 is YYDKDF (reference sequence). V was pared by 0 bases and J by 7 bases, with 13 bases between. This CDR3 contains 15 residues. CDR3 residues: CATSRDRLVRNIQYF. DNA of the CDR3: TGTGCCACCAGCAGAGACCGACTCGTCCGCAACATTCAGTACTTC.

At least ten counts were recorded for this clone. The chain combines TRBV7-9 with TRBJ1-1; no definite D call. This CDR3 is built from 12 residues. Trimming left V 3 bases short and J 3 bases short, with 5 bases between. CDR1 is SEHNR, CDR2 FQNEAQ, per germline (reference sequence). In DNA, the CDR3 is TGTGCCAGCAGCTTGGACGACACTGAAGCTTTCTTT. Its protein is CASSLDDTEAFF.

The chain couples TRBV6-5 to TRBJ2-3; D is ambiguous. CDR3 length equals 15 residues. V shed 3 bases and J shed 0 bases, with 10 bases lying between them. CDR1 MNHEY and CDR2 SVGAGI come from the germline V gene. CDR3 amino acids: CASSYDGPSTDTQYF. The CDR3 DNA reads as TGTGCCAGCAGTTATGACGGTCCGAGCACAGATACGCAGTATTTT.

This chain connects TRBV5-4 to TRBJ1-3; D is undetermined. V was pared by 1 base and J by 4 bases, with 9 bases between. The CDR3 covers 14 residues. CDR1 is SGHNT and CDR2 is YYREEE in the germline V gene (reference sequence). CDR3 sequence reads: CASSLSGLGNTIYF. The CDR3 DNA follows: TGTGCCAGCAGCTTGTCCGGGCTGGGAAACACCATATATTTT.

This clone appeared a single time. The chain links TRBV29-1 to TRBJ1-5, with D hard to call. The CDR3 is 13 residues long. The germline CDR1 and CDR2 sequences are SQVTM and ANQGSEA. V lost 4 bases, J lost 1 base, and 8 bases lay in between. The CDR3: CSVVGSSNQPQHF. The DNA of the CDR3 is TGCAGCGTTGTTGGGTCGAGCAATCAGCCCCAGCATTTT.

V usage is TRBV28 and J usage is TRBJ2-7; no reliable D call. The ends were cut back, 5 bases at V and 2 bases at J, with 7 bases in the middle. The CDR3 is 12 amino acids. CDR1 MDHEN and CDR2 SYDVKM come from the germline V gene. The CDR3 sequence: CASSPSAYEQYF. In nucleotides, the CDR3 is TGTGCCAGCAGTCCTTCGGCCTACGAGCAGTACTTC.

As to this clone: The identical CDR3 is also encoded by other nucleotide sequences in the sample. The rearrangement joins TRBV30 to TRBJ2-1; TRBD2 is a possible D gene (5 bases). The CDR3 sequence is 14 residues long. With 2 bases removed from V and 0 bases from J, the gap between germline ends came to 8 bases. CDR1 and CDR2 (germline): GTSNPN, SVGIG (reference sequence). The CDR3 DNA reads as TGTGCCTGGAGTCGAGGAGGCTCCTACAATGAGCAGTTCTTC. As protein: CAWSRGGSYNEQFF.

The rearrangement joins TRBV29-1 to TRBJ1-1; weak D call: TRBD1 (5 bases). Germline lookup yields CDR1 SQVTM and CDR2 ANQGSEA. This CDR3 has 13 amino acids. Trimming pared 1 base from V and 5 bases from J, leaving 11 bases between. CDR3 region: CSVEVGGWTEAFF. CDR3 nucleotide sequence: TGCAGCGTTGAAGTTGGGGGTTGGACTGAAGCTTTCTTT.

The gene calls are TRBV19 and TRBJ2-4, with a possible D match to TRBD2 (5 bases). The V end lost 3 bases, the J end lost 0 bases, and 6 bases lay between the germline ends. CDR1 LNHDA and CDR2 SQIVND come from the germline V gene (reference sequence). The CDR3 sequence is 14 residues long. In nucleotides, the CDR3 is TGTGCCAGTAGTATTCGGGGAGCCAAAAACATTCAGTACTTC. It encodes CASSIRGAKNIQYF.

The chain joins TRBV27 to TRBJ1-1, with D tentatively TRBD1 (6 bases). The germline gives CDR1 MNHEY, CDR2 SMNVEV (reference sequence). The CDR3 loop spans 17 amino acids. V was cut by 3 bases and J by 1 base, with 18 bases left in between. CDR3 coding DNA: TGTGCCAGCAGTTTGCTTTCAGGGCGGACAGCGAACACTGAAGCTTTCTTT. This encodes CASSLLSGRTANTEAFF.

The chain has TRBV7-2 and TRBJ2-5, with D maybe TRBD2 (5 bases). The CDR3 sequence is 15 residues long. The germline gives CDR1 SGHTA, CDR2 FQGNSA. The V and J ends lost 0 bases and 5 bases respectively, with 13 bases between them. The CDR3 nucleotides read TGTGCCAGCAGCTTAGCGACGACCCGAGGGGAGACCCAGTACTTC. This encodes CASSLATTRGETQYF.

The chain carries TRBV6-6 and TRBJ1-2, with D perhaps TRBD1 (5 bases). Trimming shortened V by 4 bases and J by 4 bases, and 16 bases separated the two germline ends. CDR3 length: 15 amino acids. Germline V gene sequence: CDR1 MNHNY, CDR2 SVGAGI (reference sequence). The CDR3 is CASSFSDSSTYGYTF. CDR3 DNA sequence: TGTGCCAGCAGTTTCAGCGACAGTTCAACCTATGGCTACACCTTC.

The chain employs TRBV5-1 and TRBJ2-1; TRBD2 is a possible D gene (5 bases). The CDR3 extends over 13 amino acids. Between the trimmed V and J ends, which lost 2 bases and 10 bases, there was a span of 13 bases. Germline CDR1 SGHRS, CDR2 YFSETQ. CDR3: CASSFNSGIEQFF. The CDR3, as DNA: TGCGCCAGCAGCTTCAATTCGGGGATCGAGCAGTTCTTC. Filled out from reference TRBV5-1 and TRBJ2-1, the complete variable domain reads KAGVTQTPRYLIKTRGQQVTLSCSPISGHRSVSWYQQTPGQGLQFLFEYFSETQRNKGNFPGRFSGRQFSNSRSEMNVSTLELGDSALYLCASSFNSGIEQFFGPGTRLTVL.

The genes are TRBV5-6 and TRBJ2-3; TRBD1 agrees at 10 bases. CDR3 size: 15 residues. Trimming cost V 2 bases and J 4 bases; bases outside gene matches: 4. Germline loops: CDR1 SGHDT, CDR2 YYEEEE. The CDR3: CASSFDRGRADTQYF. DNA of the CDR3: TGTGCCAGCAGCTTCGACAGGGGGCGGGCAGATACGCAGTATTTT.

The V gene is TRBV7-9, the J gene TRBJ2-3, with D unresolved. The CDR3 has 13 amino acids. The germline gives CDR1 SEHNR, CDR2 FQNEAQ (reference sequence). Trimming shortened V by 5 bases and J by 3 bases, and 9 bases separated the two germline ends. CDR3: CASSQNPTDTQYF. DNA of the CDR3: TGTGCCAGCAGCCAGAACCCGACAGATACGCAGTATTTT.

The chain uses TRBV14 and TRBJ2-1; D ambiguous. V was shortened by 1 base and J by 6 bases, with 1 base between the two germline ends. Germline V gene lookup returns CDR1 SGHDN and CDR2 FVKESK. This CDR3 is 11 amino acids long. This chain's CDR3 is CASSQANEQFF. The CDR3 DNA sequence: TGTGCCAGCAGCCAAGCCAATGAGCAGTTCTTC.